The clone carrying this TCR beta chain was counted many times. This entry belongs to a study of T cells in Graves' hyperthyroidism and ophthalmopathy. Across the study: Blood from the periphery was taken at initial diagnosis, before any treatment.

RNA transcripts were the template for amplifying TCR beta CDR3 regions. HTBI primers drove first-round RT-PCR of the TCR CDR3. TCRdb ran MiXCR on the multiplex PCR reads and lists one entry per CDR3 protein. The sample has a few hundred thousand distinct CDR3 sequences, over 10% seen once. CDR1 is DFQATT, CDR2 SNEGSKA, per germline (reference sequence). The CDR3 sequence is 14 residues long. V was cut by 5 bases and J by 3 bases, with 16 bases left in between. Researchers barred patients who had uncontrolled infection, other autoimmune disease, pregnancy or lactation. In making diagnoses, clinical symptoms, serum thyroxine and TRAb, thyroid ultrasound and orbital computed tomography were all used. Isolation of PBMCs was performed on 9.5 to 10 ml fresh peripheral blood.

The sample taken for sequencing was blood. The TCR originated in a woman younger than 30 with Graves' hyperthyroidism. The chain is built from TRBV20-1 and TRBJ1-1; the D gene is possibly TRBD1 (5 bases). The CDR3 region has the DNA TGCAGTGCTCTTAGCCCCAAAGGGGACACTGAAGCTTTCTTT. Translated: CSALSPKGDTEAFF.